These 30 T cell receptor beta chains share one sample of origin, sequenced in a study of OX40 agonist ivuxolimab in advanced cancers. Using immunoSEQ multiplex PCR, the repertoire was profiled, and TCRdb retains in-frame clones only, with some absent. The table shows 50,000 or so clones, with about nine tenths occurring only once. This specimen consisted of CD4+ or CD8+ T cells sorted from blood, obtained in a trial of the OX40 agonist ivuxolimab. The receptors here all came from an adult with an advanced solid tumor such as melanoma, head and neck, liver or kidney cancer.

The chain has TRBV18 and TRBJ1-5; possibly TRBD1 for D (5 bases). Germline V gene lookup returns CDR1 KGHSH and CDR2 LQKENI. Deletions cut 5 bases from V and 3 bases from J, with 14 bases between. CDR3 length equals 15 residues. CDR3 coding DNA: TGTGCCAGCTCAGAGGCCGGGACGGTCAATCAGCCCCAGCATTTT. Translation gives CASSEAGTVNQPQHF.

This sequence joins TRBV19 and TRBJ1-1; D unresolved. CDR1 and CDR2 from the germline V gene are LNHDA and SQIVND (reference sequence). CDR3 length equals 12 residues. Trimming left V 3 bases short and J 8 bases short, with 10 bases between. The CDR3 sequence is CASSMIKTEAFF. CDR3 in DNA: TGTGCCAGTAGTATGATTAAGACAGAAGCTTTCTTT.

The V and J genes are TRBV11-2 and TRBJ1-1; D might be TRBD1 (5 bases). Germline CDR1 SGHAT, CDR2 FQNNGV. Trimming pared 5 bases from V and 4 bases from J, leaving 29 bases between. This CDR3 region has 19 residues. The CDR3 nucleotides are TGTGCCAGCAGCCGGGGTGGGACCAGGCGCCCGTTGGCGGGCACTGAAGCTTTCTTT. Translated, it gives CASSRGGTRRPLAGTEAFF.

The chain has TRBV4-1 and TRBJ1-2, with 7 nucleotides matching TRBD1. The germline gives CDR1 MGHRA, CDR2 YSYEKL. The CDR3 runs to 18 residues. Trimming cost V 4 bases and J 0 bases; bases outside gene matches: 14. In DNA form, the CDR3 reads TGCGCCAGCAGCCTATTAGGACCGGGACAGTGGTCTAACTATGGCTACACCTTC. This codes for CASSLLGPGQWSNYGYTF.

This chain joins TRBV7-2 and TRBJ2-7; no clear D. Between the trimmed V and J ends, which lost 0 bases and 1 base, there was a span of 4 bases. Germline CDR1 is SGHTA and CDR2 is FQGNSA. CDR3 length equals 13 residues. The CDR3 region is CASSLASSYEQYF. CDR3 sequence (DNA): TGTGCCAGCAGCTTAGCCTCATCCTACGAGCAGTACTTC.

The gene calls are TRBV6-6 and TRBJ1-1; D remains ambiguous. The CDR3 is 13 residues long. CDR1 is MNHNY and CDR2 is SVGAGI in the germline V gene (reference sequence). V was shortened by 7 bases and J by 4 bases, with 13 bases between the two germline ends. DNA for the CDR3: TGTGCCAGCATCCTTTGGGCCTCCACTGAAGCTTTCTTT. The encoded protein is CASILWASTEAFF.

In this sample, this clone turned up a few times. The CDR3 here is CASTLGAHRGFSPLHF. CDR3 nucleotides: TGTGCCAGCACCCTGGGGGCCCACAGGGGATTCTCACCCCTCCACTTT. This chain uses TRBV7-2 with TRBJ1-6; 7 bases line up with TRBD1. Trimming cost V 7 bases and J 10 bases; bases outside gene matches: 16. The CDR3 runs to 16 residues. Germline values: CDR1 SGHTA, CDR2 FQGNSA.

This clone has only one observation. The chain has TRBV30 and TRBJ2-1; possible D gene TRBD2, 5 bases. The V and J ends lost 8 bases and 8 bases respectively, with 10 bases between them. The CDR3 extends over 10 amino acids. Germline V gives CDR1 GTSNPN, CDR2 SVGIG (reference sequence). The CDR3 is CAHGVDEQFF. The CDR3 DNA reads TGTGCCCACGGGGTGGATGAGCAGTTCTTC.

V usage is TRBV5-1 and J usage is TRBJ1-1, with D uncertain. Trimming stripped 4 bases from V and 4 bases from J, with 8 bases between. Germline V gives CDR1 SGHRS, CDR2 YFSETQ. The CDR3 spans 12 residues. The CDR3 DNA reads as TGCGCCAGCAGCCCCCGGGGCACTGAAGCTTTCTTT. Its protein product is CASSPRGTEAFF.

This chain links TRBV10-3 with TRBJ2-3, with D perhaps matching TRBD2 (5 bases). V lost 11 bases, J lost 0 bases, and 15 bases lay in between. Germline loops: CDR1 ENHRY, CDR2 SYGVKD. The CDR3 consists of 14 residues. CDR3 amino acids: CASGSGVSTDTQYF. DNA for the CDR3: TGTGCCTCCGGGTCCGGGGTTAGCACAGATACGCAGTATTTT.

V is TRBV29-1 and J is TRBJ1-5; a possible D gene is TRBD1 (5 bases). Germline lookup yields CDR1 SQVTM and CDR2 ANQGSEA. Trimming left V 7 bases short and J 0 bases short, with 19 bases between. CDR3 size: 16 residues. CDR3 protein: CSASVGLGYSNQPQHF. CDR3 nucleotide sequence: TGCAGCGCCTCAGTGGGGCTGGGTTATAGCAATCAGCCCCAGCATTTT.

In its sample, this clone was seen once. The rearrangement uses TRBV2 and TRBJ2-3; perhaps TRBD1 as D (6 bases). Germline V CDR1 and CDR2: SNHLY, FYNNEI. CDR3 size: 15 residues. V was clipped by 4 bases and J by 4 bases, with 15 bases between them. CDR3 coding DNA: TGTGCCAGCAGTGTAACCGAAGGACAGTCAGATACGCAGTATTTT. It specifies CASSVTEGQSDTQYF.

The chain employs TRBV5-1 and TRBJ1-1; weak D call: TRBD1 (5 bases). In germline, CDR1 is SGHRS, CDR2 YFSETQ. This CDR3 has 14 residues. Trimming removed 5 bases at V and 5 bases at J, with 16 bases between. CDR3 loop: CASSSLGVETEAFF. The DNA for the CDR3 is TGCGCCAGCAGTTCTCTGGGGGTAGAAACTGAAGCTTTCTTT.

The chain is built from TRBV12-5 and TRBJ1-1, with TRBD1 identical over 8 bases. The CDR3 totals 13 residues. J gave up 1 base and V 7 bases, and 2 bases lay outside the gene matches. Germline CDR1 LGHNT, CDR2 FRNRAP. The CDR3 sequence: CASAGQGNTEAFF. In nucleotides, the CDR3 is TGTGCTAGTGCCGGACAGGGGAACACTGAAGCTTTCTTT.

The J gene is TRBJ1-1, the V gene TRBV6-5, with a weak D call TRBD1 (5 bases). This CDR3 comprises 14 residues. Germline CDR1 is MNHEY and CDR2 is SVGAGI. Trimming pared 4 bases from V and 4 bases from J, leaving 13 bases between. CDR3 residues: CASSWGPPLTEAFF. CDR3 DNA: TGTGCCAGCAGTTGGGGACCGCCGCTCACTGAAGCTTTCTTT.

This clone was recorded a few times. The chain couples TRBV7-8 to TRBJ1-4; D might be TRBD1 (5 bases). The CDR3 length is 14 residues. Germline V CDR1 and CDR2: SGHVS, FQNEAQ. Deletions cut 5 bases from V and 8 bases from J, with 15 bases between. The CDR3 bases are TGTGCCAGCAGCCCCGGGACGCGGGCGGAAAAACTGTTTTTT. Its protein is CASSPGTRAEKLFF. The whole variable domain, filled in from reference TRBV7-8 and TRBJ1-4, reads GAGVSQSPRYKVAKRGQDVALRCDPISGHVSLFWYQQALGQGPEFLTYFQNEAQLDKSGLPSDRFFAERPEGSVSTLKIQRTQQEDSAVYLCASSPGTRAEKLFFGSGTQLSVL.

The chain joins TRBV7-6 to TRBJ2-7, with TRBD1 matching 7 bases. Losses at the gene ends were 1 base for V and 3 bases for J; bases not matched to a gene: 6. This CDR3 spans 15 amino acids. In germline, CDR1 is SGHVS, CDR2 FNYEAQ. CDR3 residues: CASSLGQGQIYEQYF. The CDR3 DNA is TGTGCCAGCAGCTTAGGGCAGGGACAGATCTACGAGCAGTACTTC. Together with reference TRBV7-6 and TRBJ2-7, the CDR3 gives the full variable domain: GAGVSQSPRYKVTKRGQDVALRCDPISGHVSLYWYRQALGQGPEFLTYFNYEAQQDKSGLPNDRFSAERPEGSISTLTIQRTEQRDSAMYRCASSLGQGQIYEQYFGPGTRLTVT.

The chain recombines TRBV7-2 with TRBJ1-2; no clear D gene. The CDR3 has 14 amino acids. V was shortened by 4 bases and J by 4 bases, with 13 bases between the two germline ends. CDR1 and CDR2 from the germline V gene are SGHTA and FQGNSA. The CDR3 DNA reads as TGTGCCAGCAGCTCCAAGGGTCATGGCTATGGCTACACCTTC. It translates to CASSSKGHGYGYTF.

V and J are TRBV19 and TRBJ1-5; D gene uncertain. The germline V gene encodes CDR1 LNHDA and CDR2 SQIVND (reference sequence). With 2 bases removed from V and 2 bases from J, the gap between germline ends came to 10 bases. This CDR3 comprises 15 residues. As DNA, the CDR3 is TGTGCCAGTAGTATAATTAGAGGACGCAATCAGCCCCAGCATTTT. Translated: CASSIIRGRNQPQHF.

The genes are TRBV30 and TRBJ1-2, with 7 bases identical to TRBD1. In germline, CDR1 is GTSNPN, CDR2 SVGIG (reference sequence). The V segment lost 1 base and the J segment 5 bases; nucleotides outside the gene matches: 10. The length of the CDR3 is 15 residues. The CDR3 DNA sequence: TGTGCCTGGAGTGGATCCGGAACAGGGGAATATGGCTACACCTTC. Translated: CAWSGSGTGEYGYTF.

V gene TRBV6-5 combines with J gene TRBJ1-6, with D possibly TRBD1 on 6 matching bases. Germline lookup yields CDR1 MNHEY and CDR2 SVGAGI. The CDR3 spans 15 residues. Deletions cut 7 bases from V and 0 bases from J, with 10 bases between. CDR3 in DNA: TGTGCCAGCATCGACAGGAACTCCTATAATTCACCCCTCCACTTT. Its protein product is CASIDRNSYNSPLHF.

Details on this clone: The junction differs from germline at one of its ends, possibly a read error. This chain connects TRBV6-1 to TRBJ1-4; possibly TRBD1 for D (5 bases). The CDR3 is made up of 11 amino acids. Looked up from germline, CDR1 is MNHNS and CDR2 is SASEGT. As DNA, the CDR3 is TGTTCCAGCAGGATGGGGGTTAGACTGTTTTTT. Translated: CSSRMGVRLFF.

Only one count was recorded for this clone. The chain combines TRBV5-8 with TRBJ1-3; the D is unclear. The CDR3 is made up of 13 amino acids. The germline CDR1 and CDR2 sequences are SGHTS and YDEGEE. V was pared by 0 bases and J by 7 bases, with 8 bases between. For the CDR3, the DNA is TGTGCCAGCAGCTTGGCCTCTCCGAACACCATATATTTT. This codes for CASSLASPNTIYF. Using reference TRBV5-8 and TRBJ1-3 for the parts outside the CDR3, the full variable domain is EAGVTQSPTHLIKTRGQQATLRCSPISGHTSVYWYQQALGLGLQFLLWYDEGEERNRGNFPPRFSGRQFPNYSSELNVNALELEDSALYLCASSLASPNTIYFGEGSWLTVV.

V usage is TRBV27 and J usage is TRBJ1-2; D is possibly TRBD1 (6 bases). V dropped 6 bases and J dropped 7 bases, with 15 bases sitting between them. The germline gives CDR1 MNHEY, CDR2 SMNVEV (reference sequence). The CDR3 has 13 amino acids. CDR3 in amino acids: CASRATGYAGYTF. Here the CDR3 DNA reads TGTGCCAGCAGAGCTACAGGGTATGCTGGCTACACCTTC.

The gene calls are TRBV5-1 and TRBJ1-2; 7 nucleotides align to TRBD1. The CDR3 is 14 amino acids. Germline loops: CDR1 SGHRS, CDR2 YFSETQ. V lost 2 bases and J lost 6; bases outside the gene matches: 7. The CDR3 region has the DNA TGCGCCAGCAGCTTCAGACAGGGTTTGGATGGCTACACCTTC. This encodes CASSFRQGLDGYTF.

This chain connects TRBV2 to TRBJ1-5; D remains unclear. Germline CDR1 SNHLY, CDR2 FYNNEI. The germline V and J ends were trimmed by 2 bases and 0 bases, with 20 bases remaining between them. The CDR3 has 19 residues. CDR3 in amino acids: CASSEQRGLTLNSNQPQHF. The CDR3 bases are TGTGCCAGCAGTGAACAGAGAGGACTGACCCTAAATAGCAATCAGCCCCAGCATTTT.

The chain carries TRBV6-1 and TRBJ1-4, with 9 bases fitting TRBD1. Germline-derived CDR1 and CDR2 are MNHNS and SASEGT. V dropped 4 bases and J dropped 7; count of bases not matched to a gene: 7. CDR3 length: 15 residues. DNA of the CDR3: TGTGCCAGCAGTGCTAAACAGGGGGCTGGTGAAAAACTGTTTTTT. Translated: CASSAKQGAGEKLFF.

The chain carries TRBV7-6 and TRBJ2-1; 8 positions agree with TRBD1. V was pared by 4 bases and J by 8 bases, with 7 bases of the junction left unmatched. This CDR3 has 14 residues. CDR1 is SGHVS, CDR2 FNYEAQ, per germline. CDR3 DNA: TGTGCCAGCAGCTCAGGGGGCGCGAGGTATGAGCAGTTCTTC. It yields the protein CASSSGGARYEQFF.

The CDR3 DNA reads as TGTGCCAGCAGCCAAACCGGCCCCCCAAGGAATGAGCAGTTCTTC. Encoded protein: CASSQTGPPRNEQFF. V is TRBV4-2 and J is TRBJ2-1; D ambiguous. Looked up from germline, CDR1 is LGHNA and CDR2 is YNFKEQ. Trimming removed 2 bases from V and 7 bases from J, with 15 bases in between. The CDR3 runs 15 residues.

This clone appeared a single time. The chain carries TRBV11-2 and TRBJ1-3, with D hard to call. Trimming stripped 2 bases from V and 4 bases from J, with 12 bases between. Germline assignment: CDR1 SGHAT and CDR2 FQNNGV. The CDR3 sequence is 15 residues long. CDR3 sequence reads: CASSLTAGGGNTIYF. In nucleotides, the CDR3 is TGTGCCAGCAGCTTAACGGCAGGCGGAGGAAACACCATATATTTT.